A selection of T cell receptor beta chains follows, all from one sample in a study of T cells in Graves' hyperthyroidism and ophthalmopathy. From the multiplex PCR reads, TCRdb called clonotypes with MiXCR, one entry per CDR3 protein. The table includes about half a million distinct CDR3 sequences, about 20% detected once. Specimen: blood. The receptors come from a man between 40 and 49 years old with Graves' ophthalmopathy. CDR3s include the opening cysteine and the closing phenylalanine or tryptophan. D genes are given only for firm matches. The listing skips clone size in some rows; elsewhere it reads once, few, many or a size class.

many,TRBV28,TRBJ1-2,14,NA,CASSGVGEEVGYTF,TGTGCCAGCAGTGGGGTGGGCGAGGAGGTTGGCTACACCTTC
many,TRBV11-2,TRBJ1-1,14,NA,CASTLEGVGTEAFF,TGTGCCAGCACCCTGGAGGGAGTGGGCACTGAAGCTTTCTTT
many,TRBV12-3/TRBV12-4,TRBJ1-6,12,NA,CASSLANSPLHF,TGTGCCAGCAGTTTAGCGAATTCACCCCTCCACTTT
many,TRBV18,TRBJ1-2,16,NA,CASSPEADWQFYGYTF,TGTGCCAGCTCACCAGAGGCGGACTGGCAGTTTTATGGCTACACCTTC
NA,TRBV20-1,TRBJ2-1,14,TRBD2,CSATTPGLPNEQFF,TGCAGTGCTACTACACCGGGACTACCAAATGAGCAGTTCTTC
NA,TRBV20-1,TRBJ2-2,14,NA,CSAREGRGTGELFF,TGCAGTGCTAGGGAAGGACGGGGCACCGGGGAGCTGTTTTTT
many,TRBV7-8,TRBJ2-1,16,NA,CASSLAVSLLGNEQFF,TGTGCCAGCAGCTTAGCTGTATCCCTTCTGGGCAATGAGCAGTTCTTC
few,TRBV30,TRBJ2-2,13,NA,CAWSPGTIGELFF,TGTGCCTGGAGCCCCGGGACAATCGGGGAGCTGTTTTTT
many,TRBV7-2,TRBJ2-7,17,NA,CASSQSSRGPNSYEQYF,TGTGCCAGCAGCCAAAGCTCCAGGGGACCTAACTCCTACGAGCAGTACTTC
NA,TRBV12-3/TRBV12-4,TRBJ1-3,12,NA,CASSLMSNTIYF,TGTGCCAGCAGTTTAATGTCGAACACCATATATTTT
NA,TRBV6-6,TRBJ1-3,16,NA,CASSYSGGSDGNTIYF,TGTGCCAGCAGTTACTCAGGCGGATCCGATGGAAACACCATATATTTT
many,TRBV28,TRBJ1-5,16,NA,CASSSAGGGSNQPQHF,TGTGCCAGCAGTTCCGCAGGCGGGGGTAGCAATCAGCCCCAGCATTTT
NA,TRBV15,TRBJ1-5,15,NA,CATSRRQVADQPQHF,TGTGCCACCAGCAGGCGACAGGTCGCTGATCAGCCCCAGCATTTT
many,TRBV5-1,TRBJ2-1,12,NA,CASSLVRGEQFF,TGCGCCAGCAGCTTAGTCCGAGGTGAGCAGTTCTTC
many,TRBV11-2,TRBJ1-5,13,TRBD1,CASSYGQGQPQHF,TGTGCCAGCAGCTATGGACAGGGCCAGCCCCAGCATTTT
NA,TRBV6-2/TRBV6-3,TRBJ2-1,13,TRBD2,CASSPLAGYEQFF,TGTGCCAGCAGTCCCTTAGCGGGGTACGAGCAGTTCTTC
many,TRBV2,TRBJ1-4,14,TRBD1,CASRSTGGEEKLFF,TGTGCCAGCAGATCGACAGGGGGCGAGGAAAAACTGTTTTTT
many,TRBV3-1,TRBJ2-5,13,NA,CASSQAEEVTQYF,TGTGCCAGCAGCCAAGCAGAAGAGGTGACCCAGTACTTC
many,TRBV18,TRBJ1-5,15,TRBD1,CASSPWDRGKQPQHF,TGTGCCAGCTCACCATGGGACAGGGGCAAACAGCCCCAGCATTTT
NA,TRBV6-1,TRBJ1-1,15,TRBD1,CASLDREPMNTEAFF,TGTGCCAGCCTAGACAGGGAACCCATGAACACTGAAGCTTTCTTT
NA,TRBV29-1,TRBJ2-1,19,TRBD2,CSVDRGGTSGGAYYNEQFF,TGCAGCGTCGACAGGGGGGGGACTAGCGGGGGGGCATACTACAATGAGCAGTTCTTC
many,TRBV28,TRBJ2-1,11,NA,CASSTYWEQFF,TGTGCCAGCTCGACCTACTGGGAGCAGTTCTTC
many,TRBV3-1,TRBJ1-2,12,NA,CASSQNSYGYTF,TGTGCCAGCAGCCAAAACAGCTATGGCTACACCTTC
NA,TRBV15,TRBJ1-2,14,NA,CATSRDLALRDYTF,TGTGCCACCAGCAGAGATCTAGCTCTAAGGGACTACACCTTC
few,TRBV18,TRBJ2-3,16,NA,CASSPDTGTSTDTQYF,TGTGCCAGCTCACCAGACACGGGAACTAGCACAGATACGCAGTATTTT
many,TRBV12-3/TRBV12-4,TRBJ2-3,15,TRBD1,CASRPPGQGGGTQYF,TGTGCCAGCAGACCACCTGGACAGGGGGGAGGTACGCAGTATTTT
few,TRBV9,TRBJ1-6,17,TRBD1,CASSARDRVGSNSPLHF,TGTGCCAGCAGCGCCCGGGACAGGGTGGGAAGTAATTCACCCCTCCACTTT
few,TRBV7-2,TRBJ2-2,15,TRBD1,CASSLKETGPGELFF,TGTGCCAGCAGCTTAAAAGAGACAGGGCCCGGGGAGCTGTTTTTT
many,TRBV7-2,TRBJ2-4,11,NA,CASSLRDIQYF,TGTGCCAGCAGCCTCCGGGACATTCAGTACTTC
NA,TRBV6-1,TRBJ1-2,16,TRBD1,CASRGGQGAFNYGYTF,TGTGCCAGCAGGGGGGGGCAGGGGGCATTCAACTATGGCTACACCTTC
few,TRBV9,TRBJ2-1,15,NA,CASSQRTTSYNEQFF,TGTGCCAGCAGTCAGCGGACTACTTCTTACAATGAGCAGTTCTTC
NA,TRBV27,TRBJ2-7,13,NA,CASSQYRDHEQYF,TGTGCCAGCAGTCAATACAGGGATCACGAGCAGTACTTC
NA,TRBV7-9,TRBJ2-1,13,NA,CASGPGHRDEQFF,TGTGCCAGCGGCCCCGGGCATCGGGATGAGCAGTTCTTC
many,TRBV4-2,TRBJ2-1,15,TRBD1,CASSQVAQGDNEQFF,TGTGCCAGCAGCCAAGTCGCACAGGGGGACAATGAGCAGTTCTTC
few,TRBV20-1,TRBJ1-6,16,NA,CSARGVQGAYNSPLHF,TGCAGTGCTAGAGGGGTCCAAGGGGCCTATAATTCACCCCTCCACTTT
once,TRBV19,TRBJ1-6,15,TRBD1,CASSIPGQGNSPLHF,TGTGCCAGTAGTATTCCCGGACAGGGGAATTCACCCCTCCACTTT
NA,TRBV7-2,TRBJ2-5,14,NA,CASSLGGVGETQYF,TGTGCCAGCAGCTTAGGAGGTGTTGGAGAGACCCAGTACTTC
few,TRBV6-1,TRBJ2-7,15,NA,CASSEEGGSSYEQYF,TGTGCCAGCAGTGAAGAGGGAGGTAGCTCCTACGAGCAGTACTTC
many,TRBV11-1,TRBJ2-1,15,NA,CASSLWQMRGNEQFF,TGTGCCAGCAGCTTATGGCAGATGAGAGGCAATGAGCAGTTCTTC
many,TRBV30,TRBJ1-2,14,NA,CAWSEGRVVYGYTF,TGTGCCTGGAGTGAAGGCAGGGTCGTTTATGGCTACACCTTC
NA,TRBV6-5,TRBJ2-7,12,NA,CASSYMGLEQYF,TGTGCCAGCAGTTATATGGGTTTGGAGCAGTACTTC
many,TRBV18,TRBJ1-6,15,NA,CASSPGPGRNSPLHF,TGTGCCAGCTCACCGGGACCGGGACGTAATTCACCCCTCCACTTT
many,TRBV6-1,TRBJ1-1,17,TRBD1,CASSTRTGGLGNTEAFF,TGTGCCAGCAGTACCCGGACAGGGGGCTTAGGGAACACTGAAGCTTTCTTT
NA,TRBV29-1,TRBJ1-1,15,NA,CSVEAPPGGFTEAFF,TGCAGCGTTGAAGCCCCGCCGGGAGGATTCACTGAAGCTTTCTTT
many,TRBV20-1,TRBJ1-1,13,NA,CSARGGANTEAFF,TGCAGTGCTAGAGGCGGAGCGAACACTGAAGCTTTCTTT
few,TRBV10-3,TRBJ2-5,15,NA,CAISARDTLGETQYF,TGTGCCATCAGTGCCCGGGACACACTGGGGGAGACCCAGTACTTC
NA,TRBV5-8,TRBJ1-2,16,NA,CASRTGRVPLNYGYTF,TGTGCCAGCAGAACCGGGAGGGTCCCGCTTAACTATGGCTACACCTTC
NA,TRBV5-1,TRBJ2-7,16,TRBD1,CASSLGSGQGAGEQYF,TGCGCCAGCAGCTTGGGCTCGGGACAGGGGGCGGGAGAGCAGTACTTC
many,TRBV28,TRBJ2-7,16,NA,CASSPAEAGKFYEQYF,TGTGCCAGCAGTCCGGCCGAGGCGGGGAAATTCTACGAGCAGTACTTC
NA,TRBV6-1,TRBJ1-2,15,TRBD1,CASTSRTGRRYGYTF,TGTGCCAGCACCTCAAGGACAGGGCGTCGCTATGGCTACACCTTC
many,TRBV28,TRBJ2-7,14,NA,CASSLDRPPYEQYF,TGTGCCAGCAGTTTAGACCGACCTCCCTACGAGCAGTACTTC
NA,TRBV19,TRBJ2-1,15,TRBD2,CASSRGTSGRNEQFF,TGTGCCAGTAGTAGAGGGACTAGCGGGAGGAATGAGCAGTTCTTC
few,TRBV7-3,TRBJ2-3,16,TRBD2,CASSPAAGTKSDTQYF,TGTGCCAGCAGCCCGGCGGCCGGGACTAAGTCGGATACGCAGTATTTT